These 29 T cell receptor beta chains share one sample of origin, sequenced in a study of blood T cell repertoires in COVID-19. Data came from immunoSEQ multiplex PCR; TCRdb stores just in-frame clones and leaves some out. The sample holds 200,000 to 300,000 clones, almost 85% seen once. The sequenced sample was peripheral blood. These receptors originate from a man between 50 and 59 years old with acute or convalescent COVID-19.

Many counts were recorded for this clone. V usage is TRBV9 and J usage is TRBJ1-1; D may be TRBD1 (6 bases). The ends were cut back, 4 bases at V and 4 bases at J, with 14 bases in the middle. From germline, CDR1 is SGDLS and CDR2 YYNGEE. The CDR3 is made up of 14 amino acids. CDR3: CASSPQGLSTEAFF. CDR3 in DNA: TGTGCCAGCAGCCCTCAGGGGTTGAGCACTGAAGCTTTCTTT.

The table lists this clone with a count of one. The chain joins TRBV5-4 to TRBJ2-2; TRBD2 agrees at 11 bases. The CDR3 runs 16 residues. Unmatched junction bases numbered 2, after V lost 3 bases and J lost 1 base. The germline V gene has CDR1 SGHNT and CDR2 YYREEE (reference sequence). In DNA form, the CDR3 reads TGTGCCAGCAGCTACACTAGCGGGGGGAACACCGGGGAGCTGTTTTTT. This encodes CASSYTSGGNTGELFF.

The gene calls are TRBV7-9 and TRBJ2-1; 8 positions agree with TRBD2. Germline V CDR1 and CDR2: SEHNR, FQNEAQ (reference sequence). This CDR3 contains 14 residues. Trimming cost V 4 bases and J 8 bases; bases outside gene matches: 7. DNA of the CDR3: TGTGCCAGCAGCTCATGGACTAGCAGGGATGAGCAGTTCTTC. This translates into CASSSWTSRDEQFF.

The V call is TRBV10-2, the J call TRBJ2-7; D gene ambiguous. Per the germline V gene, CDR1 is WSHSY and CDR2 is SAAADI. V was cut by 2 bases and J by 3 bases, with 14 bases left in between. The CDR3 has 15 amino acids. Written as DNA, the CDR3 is TGCGCCAGCAGTGAGGCCCCGGAGAGTGACTACGAGCAGTACTTC. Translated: CASSEAPESDYEQYF.

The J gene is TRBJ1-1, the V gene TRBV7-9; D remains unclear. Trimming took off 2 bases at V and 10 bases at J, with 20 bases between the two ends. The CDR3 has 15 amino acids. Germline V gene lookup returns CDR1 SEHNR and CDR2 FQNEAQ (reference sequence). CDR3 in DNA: TGTGCCAGCAGCTTAAGTGTGTCCGGGATGCTCGGAGCTTTCTTT. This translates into CASSLSVSGMLGAFF. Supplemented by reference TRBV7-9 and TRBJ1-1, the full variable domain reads DTGVSQNPRHKITKRGQNVTFRCDPISEHNRLYWYRQTLGQGPEFLTYFQNEAQLEKSRLLSDRFSAERPKGSFSTLEIQRTEQGDSAMYLCASSLSVSGMLGAFFGQGTRLTVV.

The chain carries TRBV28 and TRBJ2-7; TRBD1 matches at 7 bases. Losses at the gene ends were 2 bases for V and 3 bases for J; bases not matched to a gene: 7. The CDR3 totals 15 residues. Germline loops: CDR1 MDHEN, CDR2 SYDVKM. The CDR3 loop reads CASSLPTGDLYEQYF. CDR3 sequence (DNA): TGTGCCAGCAGTTTACCCACAGGGGATCTCTACGAGCAGTACTTC.

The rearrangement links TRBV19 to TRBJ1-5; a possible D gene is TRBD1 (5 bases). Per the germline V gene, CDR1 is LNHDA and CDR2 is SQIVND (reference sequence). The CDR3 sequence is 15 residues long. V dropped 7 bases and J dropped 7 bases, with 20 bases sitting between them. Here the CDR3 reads CASTTLLGAIQPQHF. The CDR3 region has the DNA TGTGCCAGTACCACGCTCCTTGGGGCGATCCAGCCCCAGCATTTT.

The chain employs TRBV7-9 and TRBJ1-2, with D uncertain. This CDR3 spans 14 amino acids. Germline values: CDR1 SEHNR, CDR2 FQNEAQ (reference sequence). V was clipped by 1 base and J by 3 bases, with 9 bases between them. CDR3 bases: TGTGCCAGCAGCTTAGGTGCGGAATACTATGGCTACACCTTC. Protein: CASSLGAEYYGYTF.

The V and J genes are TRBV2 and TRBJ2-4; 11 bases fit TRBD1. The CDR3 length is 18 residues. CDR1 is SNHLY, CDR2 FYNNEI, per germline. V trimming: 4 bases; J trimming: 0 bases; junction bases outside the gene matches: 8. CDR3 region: CASSAGDRGTKAKNIQYF. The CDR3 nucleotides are TGTGCCAGCAGTGCTGGGGACAGGGGGACGAAAGCCAAAAACATTCAGTACTTC.

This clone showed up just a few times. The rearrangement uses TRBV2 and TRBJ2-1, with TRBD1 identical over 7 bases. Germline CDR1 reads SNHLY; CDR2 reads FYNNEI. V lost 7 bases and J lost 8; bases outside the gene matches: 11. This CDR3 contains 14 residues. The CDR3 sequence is CASNRYFQGDEQFF. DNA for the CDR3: TGTGCCAGCAATCGGTATTTTCAGGGGGATGAGCAGTTCTTC.

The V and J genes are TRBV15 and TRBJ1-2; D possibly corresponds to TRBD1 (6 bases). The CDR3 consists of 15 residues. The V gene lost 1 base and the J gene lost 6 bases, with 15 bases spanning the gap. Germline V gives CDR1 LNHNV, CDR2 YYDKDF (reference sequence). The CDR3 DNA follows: TGTGCCACCAGCAGAGGGGACACTTCTGTGGATGGCTACACCTTC. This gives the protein CATSRGDTSVDGYTF.

CDR3 residues: CASSQGGSNQPQHF. CDR3 coding DNA: TGTGCCAGCAGCCAAGGAGGGAGCAATCAGCCCCAGCATTTT. The V and J genes are TRBV4-2 and TRBJ1-5; D is uncertain. The CDR3 has 14 amino acids. Trimming removed 1 base at V and 1 base at J, with 5 bases between. Germline CDR1 is LGHNA and CDR2 is YNFKEQ.

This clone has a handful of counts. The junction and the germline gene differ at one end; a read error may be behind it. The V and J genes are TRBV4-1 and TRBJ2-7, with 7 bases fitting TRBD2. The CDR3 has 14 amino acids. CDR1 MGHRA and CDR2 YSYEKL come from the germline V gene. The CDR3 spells CASSQDGRGRVEGF. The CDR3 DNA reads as TGCGCCAGCAGCCAAGACGGTAGAGGGAGGGTGGAGGGCTTC.

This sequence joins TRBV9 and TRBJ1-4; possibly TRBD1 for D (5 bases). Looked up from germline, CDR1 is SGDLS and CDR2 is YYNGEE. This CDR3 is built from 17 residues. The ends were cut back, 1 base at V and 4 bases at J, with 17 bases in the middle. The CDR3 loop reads CASSVQDTSKGNEKLFF. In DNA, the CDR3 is TGTGCCAGCAGCGTACAGGACACATCAAAGGGTAATGAAAAACTGTTTTTT. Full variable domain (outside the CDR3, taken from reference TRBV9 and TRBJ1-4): DSGVTQTPKHLITATGQRVTLRCSPRSGDLSVYWYQQSLDQGLQFLIQYYNGEERAKGNILERFSAQQFPDLHSELNLSSLELGDSALYFCASSVQDTSKGNEKLFFGSGTQLSVL.

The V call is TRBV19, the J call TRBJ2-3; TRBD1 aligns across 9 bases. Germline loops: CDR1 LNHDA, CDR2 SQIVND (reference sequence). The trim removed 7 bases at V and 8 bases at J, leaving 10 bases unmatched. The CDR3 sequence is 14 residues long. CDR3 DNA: TGTGCCAGTACCCTGACAGGGGGTGAGAGTACGCAGTATTTT. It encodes CASTLTGGESTQYF.

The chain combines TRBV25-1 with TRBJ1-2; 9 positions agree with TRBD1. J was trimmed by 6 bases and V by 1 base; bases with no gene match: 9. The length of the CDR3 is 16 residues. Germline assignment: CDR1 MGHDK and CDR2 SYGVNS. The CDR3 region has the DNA TGTGCCAGCAGTGAATCCGACCGGGACAGGGCCCATGGCTACACCTTC. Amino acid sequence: CASSESDRDRAHGYTF.

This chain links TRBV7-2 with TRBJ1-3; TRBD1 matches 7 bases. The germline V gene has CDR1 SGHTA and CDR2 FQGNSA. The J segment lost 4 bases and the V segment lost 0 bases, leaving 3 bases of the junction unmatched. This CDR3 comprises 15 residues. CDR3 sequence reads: CASSLAGQWGNTIYF. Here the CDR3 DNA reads TGTGCCAGCAGCTTAGCGGGACAGTGGGGAAACACCATATATTTT.

CDR3 DNA sequence: TGTGCCAGCAGCCCAGGGACAGGGGGCTCCTACGAGCAGTACTTC. Translated, it gives CASSPGTGGSYEQYF. This sequence joins TRBV7-2 and TRBJ2-7; TRBD1 matches 11 bases. This CDR3 spans 15 amino acids. The J segment lost 0 bases and the V segment lost 5 bases, leaving 3 bases of the junction unmatched. CDR1 is SGHTA, CDR2 FQGNSA, per germline.

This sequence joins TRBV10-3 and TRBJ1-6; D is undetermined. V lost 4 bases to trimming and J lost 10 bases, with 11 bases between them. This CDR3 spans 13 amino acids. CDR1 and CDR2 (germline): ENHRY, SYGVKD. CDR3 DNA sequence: TGTGCCATCAGTGTTGAGGGTGGATCACCCCTCCACTTT. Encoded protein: CAISVEGGSPLHF.

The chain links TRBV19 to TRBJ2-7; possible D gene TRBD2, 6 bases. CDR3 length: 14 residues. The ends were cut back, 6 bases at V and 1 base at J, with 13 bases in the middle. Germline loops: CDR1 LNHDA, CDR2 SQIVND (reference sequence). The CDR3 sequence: CASSFGGVSYEQYF. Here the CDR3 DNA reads TGTGCCAGTAGCTTCGGAGGGGTATCCTACGAGCAGTACTTC.

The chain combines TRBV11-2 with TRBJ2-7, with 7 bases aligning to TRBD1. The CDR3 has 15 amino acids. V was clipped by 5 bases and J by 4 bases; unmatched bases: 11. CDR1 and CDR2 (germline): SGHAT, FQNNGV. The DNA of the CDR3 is TGTGCCAGCAGCGAAACGGGACAGTCCTATTACGAGCAGTACTTC. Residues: CASSETGQSYYEQYF.

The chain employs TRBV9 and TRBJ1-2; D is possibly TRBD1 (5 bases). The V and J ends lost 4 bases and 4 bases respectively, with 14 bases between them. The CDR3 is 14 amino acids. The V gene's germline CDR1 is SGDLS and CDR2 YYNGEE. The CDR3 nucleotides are TGTGCCAGCAGCCCACGAGACAGAACCTATGGCTACACCTTC. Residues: CASSPRDRTYGYTF.

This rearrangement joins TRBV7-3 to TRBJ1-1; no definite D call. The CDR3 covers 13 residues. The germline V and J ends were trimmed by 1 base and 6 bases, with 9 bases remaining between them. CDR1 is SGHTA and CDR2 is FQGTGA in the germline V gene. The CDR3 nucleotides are TGTGCCAGCAGCTTAAGAGGAGCGCCTGAAGCTTTCTTT. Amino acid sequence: CASSLRGAPEAFF.

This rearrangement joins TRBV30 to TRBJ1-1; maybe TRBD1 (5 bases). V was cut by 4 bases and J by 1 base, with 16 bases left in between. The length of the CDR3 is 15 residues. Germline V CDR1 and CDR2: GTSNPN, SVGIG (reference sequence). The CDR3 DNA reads TGTGCCTGGATTAGGATCGACAGTGGGAACACTGAAGCTTTCTTT. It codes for CAWIRIDSGNTEAFF.

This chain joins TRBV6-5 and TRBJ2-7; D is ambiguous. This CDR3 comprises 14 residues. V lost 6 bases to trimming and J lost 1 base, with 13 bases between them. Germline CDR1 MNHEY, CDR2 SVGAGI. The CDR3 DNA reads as TGTGCCAGCAGGCTAACCATGACTTCCTACGAGCAGTACTTC. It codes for CASRLTMTSYEQYF.

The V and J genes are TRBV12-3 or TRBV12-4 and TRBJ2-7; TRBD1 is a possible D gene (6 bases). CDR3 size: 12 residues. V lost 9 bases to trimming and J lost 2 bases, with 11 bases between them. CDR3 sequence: CARRDRTYEQYF. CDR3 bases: TGTGCCAGGAGAGACAGGACCTACGAGCAGTACTTC.

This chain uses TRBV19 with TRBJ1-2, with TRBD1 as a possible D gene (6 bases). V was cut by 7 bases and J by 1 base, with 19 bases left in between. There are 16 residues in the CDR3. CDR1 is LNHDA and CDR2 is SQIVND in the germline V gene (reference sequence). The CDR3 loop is CASNPRDTSYNYGYTF. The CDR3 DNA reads TGTGCCAGTAACCCCCGGGACACCTCTTATAACTATGGCTACACCTTC.

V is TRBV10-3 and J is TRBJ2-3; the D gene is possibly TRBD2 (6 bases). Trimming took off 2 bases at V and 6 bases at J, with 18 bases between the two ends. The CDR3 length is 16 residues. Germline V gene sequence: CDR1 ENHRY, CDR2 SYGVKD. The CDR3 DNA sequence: TGTGCCATCAGTGAGACCCCCGGGGGTGCGGGGGATACGCAGTATTTT. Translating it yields CAISETPGGAGDTQYF.

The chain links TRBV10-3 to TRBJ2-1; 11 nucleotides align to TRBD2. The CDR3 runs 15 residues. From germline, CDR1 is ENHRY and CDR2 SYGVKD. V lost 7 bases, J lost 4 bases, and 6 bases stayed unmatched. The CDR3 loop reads CAIIKGTSGYNEQFF. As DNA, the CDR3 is TGTGCCATCATAAAAGGGACTAGCGGTTACAATGAGCAGTTCTTC.